Below, one T cell receptor beta chain is given with its context. Clones were read by immunoSEQ multiplex PCR, and TCRdb kept only the in-frame ones, dropping some. The sample contains about 380,000 clones, approximately 80% of which appear only once. The data originate from a study of blood T cell repertoires in COVID-19. Study summary: COVID-19 samples from acute and convalescent phases originated in the United States, Italy and Spain.

Trimming at V came to 4 bases and at J to 14 bases, leaving 12 bases not matched to a gene. In germline, CDR1 is SGHTA, CDR2 FQGNSA. The CDR3 consists of 13 residues. This clonotype originated in a human donor with acute or convalescent COVID-19. The donor label of this sample is uncertain. Sequenced material: peripheral blood. The gene calls are TRBV7-2 and TRBJ1-2, with 8 bases lining up with TRBD1. This CDR3 is CASSSETGAKCTF. The CDR3 bases are TGTGCCAGCAGCTCAGAGACAGGGGCGAAGTGTACCTTC. Supplemented by reference TRBV7-2 and TRBJ1-2, the full variable domain reads GAGVSQSPSNKVTEKGKDVELRCDPISGHTALYWYRQSLGQGLEFLIYFQGNSAPDKSGLPSDRFSAERTGGSVSTLTIQRTQQEDSAVYLCASSSETGAKCTFGSGTRLTVV.